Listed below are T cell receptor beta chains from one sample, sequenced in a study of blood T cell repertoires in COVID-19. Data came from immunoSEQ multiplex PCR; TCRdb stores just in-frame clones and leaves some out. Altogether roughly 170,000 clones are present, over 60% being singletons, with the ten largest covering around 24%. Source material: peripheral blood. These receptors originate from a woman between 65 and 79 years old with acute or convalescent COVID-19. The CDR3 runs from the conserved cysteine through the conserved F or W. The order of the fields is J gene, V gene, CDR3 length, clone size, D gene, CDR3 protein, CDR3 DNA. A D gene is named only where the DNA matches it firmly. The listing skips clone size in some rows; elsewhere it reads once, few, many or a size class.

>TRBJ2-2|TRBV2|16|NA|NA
CASSDLRSANTGELFF
TGTGCCAGCAGTGATCTACGTAGCGCGAACACCGGGGAGCTGTTTTTT
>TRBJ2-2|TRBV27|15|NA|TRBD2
CASSFSGRSTGELFF
TGTGCCAGCAGTTTTAGCGGGAGGTCCACCGGGGAGCTGTTTTTT
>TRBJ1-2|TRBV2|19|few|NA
CASSEALTRQGSSIYGYTF
TGTGCCAGCAGTGAAGCGCTAACCCGGCAGGGGAGTTCTATTTATGGCTACACCTTC
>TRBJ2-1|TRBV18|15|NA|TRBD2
CASRELAGPYNEQFF
TGTGCCAGCCGTGAATTAGCGGGTCCCTACAATGAGCAGTTCTTC
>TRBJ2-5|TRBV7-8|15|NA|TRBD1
CASSFDRGDQETQYF
TGTGCCAGCAGCTTCGACAGGGGGGACCAAGAGACCCAGTACTTC
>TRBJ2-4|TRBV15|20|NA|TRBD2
CATSSKPGLAGVGAKNIQYF
TGTGCCACCAGCAGTAAACCCGGACTAGCGGGAGTCGGGGCCAAAAACATTCAGTACTTC
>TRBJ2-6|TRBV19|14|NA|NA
CASIEQSGANVLTF
TGTGCCAGTATCGAACAGTCTGGGGCCAACGTCCTGACTTTC
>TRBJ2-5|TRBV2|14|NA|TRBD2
CASSGLARQETQYF
TGTGCCAGCAGCGGACTAGCGAGACAAGAGACCCAGTACTTC
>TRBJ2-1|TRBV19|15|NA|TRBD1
CASSIGAGGEDEQFF
TGTGCCAGTAGTATTGGGGCAGGGGGAGAGGATGAGCAGTTCTTC
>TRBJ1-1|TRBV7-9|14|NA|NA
CASSSPSELKRAFF
TGTGCCAGCAGCTCCCCCTCCGAACTGAAGAGGGCTTTCTTT
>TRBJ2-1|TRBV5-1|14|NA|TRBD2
CASSGGDYYNEQFF
TGCGCCAGCAGCGGAGGGGACTATTACAATGAGCAGTTCTTC
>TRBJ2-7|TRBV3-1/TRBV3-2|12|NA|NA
CASSRSGYEQYF
TGTGCCAGCAGCCGATCGGGCTACGAGCAGTACTTC
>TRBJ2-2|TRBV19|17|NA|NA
CASSIGAARGFTGELFF
TGTGCCAGTAGTATAGGGGCAGCCCGGGGGTTCACCGGGGAGCTGTTTTTT
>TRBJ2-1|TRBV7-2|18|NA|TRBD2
CASSLRAGPRTSQNEQFF
TGTGCCAGCAGCTTACGAGCGGGACCCCGTACGAGTCAGAATGAGCAGTTCTTC
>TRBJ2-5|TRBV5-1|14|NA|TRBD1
CASRPDRGQETQYF
TGCGCCAGCAGACCCGACAGGGGGCAAGAGACCCAGTACTTC
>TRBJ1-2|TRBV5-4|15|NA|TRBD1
CASSFYRGENYGYTF
TGTGCCAGCAGCTTTTACAGGGGGGAAAACTATGGCTACACCTTC
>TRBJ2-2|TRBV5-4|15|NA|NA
CASSLEPFGSGELFF
TGTGCCAGCAGCTTGGAACCGTTCGGGTCCGGGGAGCTGTTTTTT
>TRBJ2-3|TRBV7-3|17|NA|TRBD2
CASSLTPSGSGADTQYF
TGTGCCAGCAGCTTAACCCCTAGCGGGAGTGGCGCAGATACGCAGTATTTT
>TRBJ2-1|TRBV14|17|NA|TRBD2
CASSQVLLAGGYNEQFF
TGTGCCAGCAGCCAAGTTCTACTAGCGGGCGGCTACAATGAGCAGTTCTTC
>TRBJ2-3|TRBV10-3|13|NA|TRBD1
CAIRTGGADTQYF
TGTGCCATCAGGACAGGGGGCGCAGATACGCAGTATTTT
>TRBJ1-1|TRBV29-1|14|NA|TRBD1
CSVERQGFGTEAFF
TGCAGCGTTGAAAGACAGGGGTTCGGCACTGAAGCTTTCTTT
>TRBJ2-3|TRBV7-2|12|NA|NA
CASSSFTDTQYF
TGTGCCAGCAGTTCTTTCACAGATACGCAGTATTTT
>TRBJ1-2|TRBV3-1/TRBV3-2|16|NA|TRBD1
CASSPQGELPNYGYTF
TGTGCCAGCAGCCCGCAGGGGGAGCTACCAAACTATGGCTACACCTTC
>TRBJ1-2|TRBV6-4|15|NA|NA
CASNLPAGVNYGYTF
TGTGCCAGCAACCTCCCAGCAGGGGTCAACTATGGCTACACCTTC
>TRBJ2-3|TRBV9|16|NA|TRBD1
CASSVGLAGGTDTQYF
TGTGCCAGCAGCGTTGGCTTGGCAGGGGGAACAGATACGCAGTATTTT
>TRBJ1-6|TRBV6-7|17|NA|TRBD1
CASRGLMDRAWESPLHF
TGTGCCAGCAGGGGTCTTATGGACAGGGCCTGGGAGTCACCCCTCCACTTT
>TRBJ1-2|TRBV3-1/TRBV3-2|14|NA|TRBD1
CASSQEDRGSGYTF
TGTGCCAGCAGCCAAGAGGACAGGGGATCTGGCTACACCTTC
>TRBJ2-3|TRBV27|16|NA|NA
CASSATGSTSTDTQYF
TGTGCCAGCAGTGCGACGGGAAGCACAAGCACAGATACGCAGTATTTT
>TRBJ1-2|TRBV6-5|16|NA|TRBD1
CASSYSGQGTRSGYTF
TGTGCCAGCAGTTACTCGGGACAGGGTACTCGCTCTGGCTACACCTTC
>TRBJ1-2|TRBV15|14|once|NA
CATSREVLGGLLTF
TGTGCCACCAGCAGAGAGGTACTCGGCGGTTTGCTCACCTTC